This is a list of T cell receptor beta chains from one sample in a study of shared clonotypes between healthy human individuals. Libraries were prepared by immunoSEQ multiplex PCR; TCRdb keeps only in-frame clonotypes and omits some of them. The table shows about 590,000 clones, with around 95% occurring only once. Source material: naive CD8+ T cells sorted from blood. These TCRs come from a woman aged 25-40 years in good health. The CDR3 runs from the conserved cysteine through the conserved F or W. The D gene is left open where the match is weak. Clone size is stated in some rows and not others, as once, few, many or a class when expanded.

d_call	j_call	clone_size	v_call	cdr3_nt	cdr3_aa
NA	TRBJ1-3	NA	TRBV2	TGTGCCAGCAGTGAAGGTACGGGATGGTCTGGAAACACCATATATTTT	CASSEGTGWSGNTIYF
NA	TRBJ2-1	NA	TRBV28	TGTGCCAGCAGTCCACCGACAGGCGAGCAGTTCTTC	CASSPPTGEQFF
NA	TRBJ2-5	NA	TRBV15	TGTGCCACCAGCAGAGACAGGGCAGGGTTTGAAAAGACCCAGTACTTC	CATSRDRAGFEKTQYF
NA	TRBJ2-2	once	TRBV11-3	TGTGCCAGCAGCTACGACACGAACACCGGGGAGCTGTTTTTT	CASSYDTNTGELFF
NA	TRBJ2-1	NA	TRBV5-6	TGTGCCAGCTCAGCTTCCTCCTACAATGAGCAGTTCTTC	CASSASSYNEQFF
NA	TRBJ2-7	NA	TRBV7-2	TGTGCCAGCTCCCACCTCTCCTACGAGCAGTACTTC	CASSHLSYEQYF
NA	TRBJ1-2	NA	TRBV27	TGTGCCAGCAGCCAGGACAGCCTAGACTATGGCTACACCTTC	CASSQDSLDYGYTF
NA	TRBJ1-1	NA	TRBV9	TGTGCCAGCAGCGTAGTGGGTAGGGTGGGCACTGAAGCTTTCTTT	CASSVVGRVGTEAFF
TRBD1	TRBJ1-5	NA	TRBV5-6	TGTGCCAGCAGCTTGGGAGGGGGCTTGAATCAGCCCCAGCATTTT	CASSLGGGLNQPQHF
NA	TRBJ2-7	NA	TRBV1	TGCACCAGCAGCCAAGATAGTCGAGCGGAGAGCTCCTACGAGCAGTACTTC	CTSSQDSRAESSYEQYF
TRBD1	TRBJ2-1	NA	TRBV14	TGTGCCAGCAGCCACATAACCGGGACAGGGGATCTCAATGAGCAGTTCTTC	CASSHITGTGDLNEQFF
NA	TRBJ2-1	NA	TRBV7-8	TGTGCCAGCAGCCCCTCCAGTGAGCAGTTCTTC	CASSPSSEQFF
TRBD1	TRBJ1-2	NA	TRBV9	TGTGCCAGCAGCGTTGTGGGGGGACAGGGAAGTCATGGCTACACCTTC	CASSVVGGQGSHGYTF
NA	TRBJ1-4	NA	TRBV6-1	TGTGCCAGCGGACAGATTAATGAAAAACTGTTTTTT	CASGQINEKLFF
NA	TRBJ2-1	NA	TRBV27	TGTGCCAGCAGTTTGGTCAAACCTCTAGACAATGAGCAGTTCTTC	CASSLVKPLDNEQFF
NA	TRBJ2-2	NA	TRBV7-6	TGTGCCAGCAGCTTTTACGTCACAGGGAACACCGGGGAGCTGTTTTTT	CASSFYVTGNTGELFF
NA	TRBJ2-3	NA	TRBV5-6	TGTGCCAGCAGCTTGTCTAGCACAGATACGCAGTATTTT	CASSLSSTDTQYF
TRBD2	TRBJ2-7	NA	TRBV27	TGTGCCAGCAGTTTGGGGACTAGCGGGAGAGGCGAGCAGTACTTC	CASSLGTSGRGEQYF
NA	TRBJ1-1	NA	TRBV2	TGTGCCAGCAGTAATCCCGGGACAAGGAACGCTCAAGCTTTCTTT	CASSNPGTRNAQAFF
TRBD2	TRBJ2-7	NA	TRBV27	TGTGCCAGCAGTTTACTAGCGGGCCCCACCTACGAGCAGTACTTC	CASSLLAGPTYEQYF
TRBD2	TRBJ2-7	NA	TRBV27	TGTGCCAGCAGCCCCGGGACTAGCGGGAGAGGGGTGCAGTACTTC	CASSPGTSGRGVQYF
TRBD2	TRBJ2-7	NA	TRBV28	TGTGCCAGCAGTTTGGGAGGGCCCGAGCAGTACTTC	CASSLGGPEQYF
NA	TRBJ2-4	once	TRBV7-8	TGTGCCAGCAGCTCCTTAGCGGTAGCCAAAAACATTCAGTACTTC	CASSSLAVAKNIQYF